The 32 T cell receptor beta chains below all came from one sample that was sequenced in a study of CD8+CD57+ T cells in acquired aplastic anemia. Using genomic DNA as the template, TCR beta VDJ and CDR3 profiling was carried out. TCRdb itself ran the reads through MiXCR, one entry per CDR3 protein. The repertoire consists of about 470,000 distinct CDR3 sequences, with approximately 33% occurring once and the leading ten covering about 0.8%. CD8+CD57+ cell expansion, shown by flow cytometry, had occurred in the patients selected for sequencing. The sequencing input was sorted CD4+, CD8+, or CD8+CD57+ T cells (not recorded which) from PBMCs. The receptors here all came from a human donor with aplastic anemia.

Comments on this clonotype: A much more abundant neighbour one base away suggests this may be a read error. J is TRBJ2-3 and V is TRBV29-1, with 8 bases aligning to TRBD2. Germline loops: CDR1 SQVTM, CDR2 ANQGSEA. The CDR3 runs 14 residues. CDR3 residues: CSVGPAGDTGTQYF. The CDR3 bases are TGCAGCGTGGGGCCAGCGGGAGACACAGGTACGCAGTATTTT.

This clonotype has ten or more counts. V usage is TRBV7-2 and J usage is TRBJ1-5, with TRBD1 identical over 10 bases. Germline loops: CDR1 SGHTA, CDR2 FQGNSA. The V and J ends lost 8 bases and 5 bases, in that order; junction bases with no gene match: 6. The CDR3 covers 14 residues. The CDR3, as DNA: TGTGCCAGCGCCCGGGACAGGGGTGATCAGCCCCAGCATTTT. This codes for CASARDRGDQPQHF.

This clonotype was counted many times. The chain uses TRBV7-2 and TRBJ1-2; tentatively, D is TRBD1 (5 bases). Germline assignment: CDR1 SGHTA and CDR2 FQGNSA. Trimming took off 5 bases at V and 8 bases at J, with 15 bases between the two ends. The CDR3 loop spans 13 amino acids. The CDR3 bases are TGTGCCAGCAGCCAGAGGGCAGGGTGGGGCTACACCTTC. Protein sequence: CASSQRAGWGYTF.

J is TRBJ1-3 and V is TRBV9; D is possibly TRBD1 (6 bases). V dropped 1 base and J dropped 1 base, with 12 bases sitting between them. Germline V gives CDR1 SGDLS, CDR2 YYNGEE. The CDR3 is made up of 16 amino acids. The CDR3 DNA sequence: TGTGCCAGCAGCGTAACGGAGGGGGAGTCTGGAAACACCATATATTTT. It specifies CASSVTEGESGNTIYF.

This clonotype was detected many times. CDR3 DNA: TGCAGTGCAGGGGGTAGCAATCAGCCCCAGCATTTT. Translated, it gives CSAGGSNQPQHF. The chain is built from TRBV20-1 and TRBJ1-5, with D possibly being TRBD1 (6 bases). CDR3 length: 12 amino acids. Germline V CDR1 and CDR2: DFQATT, SNEGSKA (reference sequence). Trimming removed 6 bases from V and 0 bases from J, with 6 bases in between.

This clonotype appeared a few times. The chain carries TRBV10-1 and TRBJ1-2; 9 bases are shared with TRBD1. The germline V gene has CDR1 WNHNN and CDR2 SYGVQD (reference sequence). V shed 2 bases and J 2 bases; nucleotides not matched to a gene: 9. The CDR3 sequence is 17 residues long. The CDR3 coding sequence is TGCGCCAGCAGTGAGACTGGACAGGGGCAATCAAACTATGGCTACACCTTC. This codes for CASSETGQGQSNYGYTF.

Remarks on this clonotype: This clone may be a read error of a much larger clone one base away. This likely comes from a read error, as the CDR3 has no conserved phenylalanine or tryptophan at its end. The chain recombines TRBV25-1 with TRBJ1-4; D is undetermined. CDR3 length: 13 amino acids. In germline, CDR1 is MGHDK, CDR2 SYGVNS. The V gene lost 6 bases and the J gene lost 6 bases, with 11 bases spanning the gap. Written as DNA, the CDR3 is TGTGCCAGCAGCCAAGGAACATATGAAAAACTGTTTTTG. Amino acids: CASSQGTYEKLFL.

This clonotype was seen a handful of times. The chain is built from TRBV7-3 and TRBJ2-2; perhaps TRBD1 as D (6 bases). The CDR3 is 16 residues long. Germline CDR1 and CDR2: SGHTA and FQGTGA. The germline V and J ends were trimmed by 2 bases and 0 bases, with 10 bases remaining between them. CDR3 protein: CASSLGQYANTGELFF. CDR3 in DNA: TGTGCCAGCAGCTTAGGACAGTACGCGAACACCGGGGAGCTGTTTTTT. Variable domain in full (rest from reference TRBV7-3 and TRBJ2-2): GAGVSQTPSNKVTEKGKYVELRCDPISGHTALYWYRQSLGQGPEFLIYFQGTGAADDSGLPNDRFFAVRPEGSVSTLKIQRTERGDSAVYLCASSLGQYANTGELFFGEGSRLTVL.

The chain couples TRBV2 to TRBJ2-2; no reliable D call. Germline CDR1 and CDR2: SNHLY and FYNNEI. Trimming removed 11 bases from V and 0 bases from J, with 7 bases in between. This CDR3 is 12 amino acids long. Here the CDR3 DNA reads TGTGCCGGGCGAACGAACACCGGGGAGCTGTTTTTT. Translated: CAGRTNTGELFF.

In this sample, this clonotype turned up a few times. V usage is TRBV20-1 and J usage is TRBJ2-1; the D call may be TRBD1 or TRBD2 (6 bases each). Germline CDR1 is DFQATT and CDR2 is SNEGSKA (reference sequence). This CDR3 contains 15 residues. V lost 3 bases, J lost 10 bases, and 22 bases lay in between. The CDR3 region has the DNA TGCAGTGCTAGGAGGGGGGAAATTCAGGGTAACGAGCAGTTCTTC. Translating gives CSARRGEIQGNEQFF.

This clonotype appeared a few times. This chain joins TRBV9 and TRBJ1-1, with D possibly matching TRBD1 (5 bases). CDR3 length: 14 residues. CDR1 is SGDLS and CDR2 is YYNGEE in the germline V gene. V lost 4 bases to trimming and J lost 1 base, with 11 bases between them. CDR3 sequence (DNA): TGTGCCAGCAGCCCCAGGGTCGGGAACACTGAAGCTTTCTTT. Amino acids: CASSPRVGNTEAFF.

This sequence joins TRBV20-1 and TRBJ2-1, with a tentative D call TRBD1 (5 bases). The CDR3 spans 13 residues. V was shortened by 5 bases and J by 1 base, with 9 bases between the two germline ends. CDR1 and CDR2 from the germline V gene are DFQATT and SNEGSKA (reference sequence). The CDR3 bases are TGCAGTGCTCCAGGGTTATCCTACAATGAGCAGTTCTTC. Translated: CSAPGLSYNEQFF.

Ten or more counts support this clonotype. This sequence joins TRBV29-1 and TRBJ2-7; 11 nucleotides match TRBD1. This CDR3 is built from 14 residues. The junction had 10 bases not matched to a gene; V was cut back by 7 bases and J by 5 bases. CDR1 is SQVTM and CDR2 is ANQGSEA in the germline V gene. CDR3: CSAQQGTGGHEQYF. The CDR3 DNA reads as TGCAGCGCCCAACAAGGGACAGGGGGTCACGAGCAGTACTTC.

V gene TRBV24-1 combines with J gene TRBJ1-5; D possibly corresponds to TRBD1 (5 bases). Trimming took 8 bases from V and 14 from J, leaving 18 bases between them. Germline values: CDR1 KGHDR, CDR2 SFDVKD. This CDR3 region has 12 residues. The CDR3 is CATMGRPGSEHF. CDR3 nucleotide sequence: TGTGCCACCATGGGCAGACCAGGGTCCGAGCATTTT.

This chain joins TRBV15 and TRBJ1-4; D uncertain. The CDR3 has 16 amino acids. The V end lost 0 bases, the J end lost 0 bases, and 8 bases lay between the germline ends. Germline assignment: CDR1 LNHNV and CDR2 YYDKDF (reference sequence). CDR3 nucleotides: TGTGCCACCAGCAGAGATTTGGGGACAACTAATGAAAAACTGTTTTTT. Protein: CATSRDLGTTNEKLFF.

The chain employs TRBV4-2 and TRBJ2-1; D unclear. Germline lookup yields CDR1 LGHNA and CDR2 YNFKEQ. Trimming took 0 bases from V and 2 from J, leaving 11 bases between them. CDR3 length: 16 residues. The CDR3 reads CASSQETGPPYNEQFF. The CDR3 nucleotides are TGTGCCAGCAGCCAAGAAACGGGTCCCCCCTACAATGAGCAGTTCTTC.

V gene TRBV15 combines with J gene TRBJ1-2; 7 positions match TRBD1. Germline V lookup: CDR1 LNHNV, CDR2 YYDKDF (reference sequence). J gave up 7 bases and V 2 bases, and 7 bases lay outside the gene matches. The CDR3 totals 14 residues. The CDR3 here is CATSRPGQVLGYTF. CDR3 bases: TGTGCCACCAGCAGACCAGGACAGGTGCTTGGCTACACCTTC.

CDR3 in amino acids: CASSVRWQANPPLHF. The CDR3 DNA reads TGTGCCAGCAGCGTGCGATGGCAGGCGAATCCACCCCTCCACTTT. This chain joins TRBV9 and TRBJ1-6; D is undetermined. CDR1 SGDLS and CDR2 YYNGEE come from the germline V gene. Trimming stripped 2 bases from V and 11 bases from J, with 17 bases between. The length of the CDR3 is 15 residues. The full variable domain, completed using reference TRBV9 and TRBJ1-6, is DSGVTQTPKHLITATGQRVTLRCSPRSGDLSVYWYQQSLDQGLQFLIQYYNGEERAKGNILERFSAQQFPDLHSELNLSSLELGDSALYFCASSVRWQANPPLHFGNGTRLTVT.

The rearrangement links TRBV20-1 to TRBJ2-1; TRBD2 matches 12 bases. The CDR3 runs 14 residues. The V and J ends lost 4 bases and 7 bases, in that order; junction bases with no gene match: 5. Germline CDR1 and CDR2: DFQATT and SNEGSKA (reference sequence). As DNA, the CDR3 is TGCAGTGCTACTCGTCTAGCGGGAGGGAATGAGCAGTTCTTC. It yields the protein CSATRLAGGNEQFF.

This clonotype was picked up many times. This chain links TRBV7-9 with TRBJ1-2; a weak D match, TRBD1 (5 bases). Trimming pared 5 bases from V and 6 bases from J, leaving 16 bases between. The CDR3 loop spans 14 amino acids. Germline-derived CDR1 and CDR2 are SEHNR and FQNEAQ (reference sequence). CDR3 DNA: TGTGCCAGCAGCCAGGGCCTCTCACCCCATGGCTACACCTTC. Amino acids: CASSQGLSPHGYTF.

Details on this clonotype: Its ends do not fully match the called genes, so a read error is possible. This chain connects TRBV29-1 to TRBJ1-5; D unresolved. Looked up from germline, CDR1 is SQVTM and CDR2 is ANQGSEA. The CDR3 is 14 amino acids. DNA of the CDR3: TGTGCCTGGAGTGCTCAACATAGCAATCAGCCCCAGCATTTT. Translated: CAWSAQHSNQPQHF.

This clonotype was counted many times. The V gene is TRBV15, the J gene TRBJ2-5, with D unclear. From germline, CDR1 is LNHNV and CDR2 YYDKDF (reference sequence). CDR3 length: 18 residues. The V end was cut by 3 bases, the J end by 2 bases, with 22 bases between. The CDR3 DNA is TGTGCCACCAGCAGCGCTCTTAGAGGATTAGCACTGCAAGAGACCCAGTACTTC. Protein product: CATSSALRGLALQETQYF.

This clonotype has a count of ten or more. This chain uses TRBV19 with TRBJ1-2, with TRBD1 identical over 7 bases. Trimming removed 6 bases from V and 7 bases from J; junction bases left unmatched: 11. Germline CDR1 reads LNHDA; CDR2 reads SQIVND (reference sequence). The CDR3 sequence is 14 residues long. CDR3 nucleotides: TGTGCCAGTAGGGAAGAAGAGGGGGCGGTTGGCTACACCTTC. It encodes CASREEEGAVGYTF.

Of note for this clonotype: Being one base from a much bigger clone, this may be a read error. The chain's CDR3 is CASSVVREGTEAFF. The CDR3 DNA reads as TGTGCCAGCAGCGTAGTTCGAGAGGGCACTGAAGCTTTCTTT. V usage is TRBV9 and J usage is TRBJ1-1, with D unclear. CDR3 length: 14 residues. V was cut by 0 bases and J by 4 bases, with 10 bases left in between. From germline, CDR1 is SGDLS and CDR2 YYNGEE.

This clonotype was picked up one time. The CDR3, as DNA: TGTGCCAGTAGTCCTCGGACTAAAGAGACCCAGTACTTC. This sequence encodes CASSPRTKETQYF. The rearrangement joins TRBV19 to TRBJ2-5; tentative D call: TRBD2 (6 bases). Deletions cut 5 bases from V and 3 bases from J, with 10 bases between. The CDR3 loop spans 13 amino acids. Germline V gene lookup returns CDR1 LNHDA and CDR2 SQIVND (reference sequence).

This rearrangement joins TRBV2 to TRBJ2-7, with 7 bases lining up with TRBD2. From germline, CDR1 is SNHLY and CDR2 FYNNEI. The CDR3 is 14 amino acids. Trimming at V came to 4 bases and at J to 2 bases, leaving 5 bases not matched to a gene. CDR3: CASSVRGTTYEQYF. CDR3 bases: TGTGCCAGCAGTGTTCGCGGGACTACCTACGAGCAGTACTTC.

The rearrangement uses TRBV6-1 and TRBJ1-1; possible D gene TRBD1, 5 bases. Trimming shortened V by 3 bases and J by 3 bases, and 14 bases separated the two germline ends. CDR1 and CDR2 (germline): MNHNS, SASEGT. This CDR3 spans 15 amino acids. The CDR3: CASSDRWGADTEAFF. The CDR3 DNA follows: TGTGCCAGCAGTGATAGGTGGGGCGCGGACACTGAAGCTTTCTTT.

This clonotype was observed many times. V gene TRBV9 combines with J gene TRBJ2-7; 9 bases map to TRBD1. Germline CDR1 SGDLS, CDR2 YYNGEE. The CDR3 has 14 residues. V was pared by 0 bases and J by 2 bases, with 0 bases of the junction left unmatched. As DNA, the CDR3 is TGTGCCAGCAGCGTAGGGACAGGGGCCTACGAGCAGTACTTC. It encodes CASSVGTGAYEQYF. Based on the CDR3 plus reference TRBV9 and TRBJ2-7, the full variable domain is DSGVTQTPKHLITATGQRVTLRCSPRSGDLSVYWYQQSLDQGLQFLIQYYNGEERAKGNILERFSAQQFPDLHSELNLSSLELGDSALYFCASSVGTGAYEQYFGPGTRLTVT.

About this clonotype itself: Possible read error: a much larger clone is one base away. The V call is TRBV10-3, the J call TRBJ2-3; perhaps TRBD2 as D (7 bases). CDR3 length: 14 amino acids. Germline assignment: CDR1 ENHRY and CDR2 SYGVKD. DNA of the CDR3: TGTGCCGTTAGAGCGGGGTTTCGGACAGATGCGCAGTATTTT. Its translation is CAVRAGFRTDAQYF.

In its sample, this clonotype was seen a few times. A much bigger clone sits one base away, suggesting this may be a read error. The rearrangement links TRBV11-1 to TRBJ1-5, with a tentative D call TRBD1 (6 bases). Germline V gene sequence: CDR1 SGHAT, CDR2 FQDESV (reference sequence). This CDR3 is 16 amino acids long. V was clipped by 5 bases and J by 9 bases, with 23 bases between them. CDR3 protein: CASSPLGAGAGRPQHF. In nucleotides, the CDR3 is TGTGCCAGCAGCCCACTCGGGGCAGGGGCCGGGAGGCCCCAGCATTTT.

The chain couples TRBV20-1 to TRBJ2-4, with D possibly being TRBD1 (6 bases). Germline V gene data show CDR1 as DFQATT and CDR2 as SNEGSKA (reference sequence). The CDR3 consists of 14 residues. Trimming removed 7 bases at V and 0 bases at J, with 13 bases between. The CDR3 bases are TGCAGTGTAGGACAGAACCTAGCCAAAAACATTCAGTACTTC. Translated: CSVGQNLAKNIQYF.

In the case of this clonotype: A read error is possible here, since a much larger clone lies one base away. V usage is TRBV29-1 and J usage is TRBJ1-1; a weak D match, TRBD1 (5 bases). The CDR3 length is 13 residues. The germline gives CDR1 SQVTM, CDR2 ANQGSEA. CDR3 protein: CSVEAGGDTEASF. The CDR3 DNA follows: TGCAGCGTTGAGGCGGGGGGTGACACTGAAGCTTCCTTT.